This passage covers 29 T cell receptor beta chains from one sample sequenced in a study of control samples from healthy donors and cancer patients. Assay: immunoSEQ multiplex PCR; the TCRdb copy retains only in-frame clones and omits some. The sample includes about 150,000 clones, 90% to 95% seen only once; the top ten take approximately 1.4%. Sequences were obtained from blood. These receptors were collected from a woman under 30 in good health.

The V gene is TRBV6-5, the J gene TRBJ2-7, with D possibly being TRBD1 or TRBD2 (5 bases each). Germline values: CDR1 MNHEY, CDR2 SVGAGI. V dropped 5 bases and J dropped 7 bases, with 15 bases sitting between them. The CDR3 consists of 13 residues. This chain's CDR3 is CASSPRQRREQYF. The CDR3 region has the DNA TGTGCCAGCAGTCCCCGACAGAGGAGGGAGCAGTACTTC.

This chain links TRBV9 with TRBJ1-1; D is possibly TRBD1 (5 bases). This CDR3 contains 15 residues. The germline V and J ends were trimmed by 0 bases and 3 bases, with 12 bases remaining between them. Germline V lookup: CDR1 SGDLS, CDR2 YYNGEE. This CDR3 is CASSVATGSDTEAFF. CDR3 bases: TGTGCCAGCAGCGTAGCAACAGGTTCAGACACTGAAGCTTTCTTT.

This chain uses TRBV27 with TRBJ2-7, with a tentative D call TRBD2 (6 bases). The CDR3 length is 17 residues. Germline loops: CDR1 MNHEY, CDR2 SMNVEV (reference sequence). V shed 4 bases and J shed 5 bases, with 24 bases lying between them. The CDR3 sequence is CASSSKPGRTNFHEQYF. The DNA for the CDR3 is TGTGCCAGCAGTTCAAAACCCGGGCGGACTAATTTCCACGAGCAGTACTTC.

For the CDR3, the DNA is TGTGCCAGTAGTGCGCCCCAGGGGTACTATGGCTACACCTTC. Encoded protein: CASSAPQGYYGYTF. V is TRBV19 and J is TRBJ1-2; weak D call: TRBD1 (6 bases). Germline CDR1 and CDR2: LNHDA and SQIVND (reference sequence). CDR3 length: 14 residues. The ends were cut back, 5 bases at V and 3 bases at J, with 13 bases in the middle.

This sequence joins TRBV3-1 (or the pseudogene TRBV3-2) and TRBJ1-4, with TRBD1 matching 9 bases. CDR1 and CDR2 from the germline V gene are LGHDT and YNNKEL (reference sequence). J gave up 8 bases and V 4 bases, and 5 bases lay outside the gene matches. CDR3 size: 14 residues. CDR3 sequence (DNA): TGTGCCAGCAGCCGGACAGGGGATGGGGAAAAACTGTTTTTT. Its translation is CASSRTGDGEKLFF.

The chain combines TRBV28 with TRBJ1-4, with a tentative D call TRBD1 (5 bases). Germline assignment: CDR1 MDHEN and CDR2 SYDVKM. The CDR3 length is 16 residues. V gave up 1 base and J gave up 4 bases, with 13 bases separating them. CDR3 amino acids: CASSLSVFGGNEKLFF. DNA for the CDR3: TGTGCCAGCAGTTTATCCGTCTTTGGGGGTAATGAAAAACTGTTTTTT.

This chain joins TRBV5-1 and TRBJ1-3; D ambiguous. Germline V gene sequence: CDR1 SGHRS, CDR2 YFSETQ. This CDR3 comprises 13 residues. V lost 4 bases and J 1 base, leaving 6 bases between the germline ends. CDR3 sequence: CASSLPSGNTIYF. CDR3 bases: TGCGCCAGCAGCCTTCCATCTGGAAACACCATATATTTT. Looking up the rest from reference TRBV5-1 and TRBJ1-3 gives the full variable domain: KAGVTQTPRYLIKTRGQQVTLSCSPISGHRSVSWYQQTPGQGLQFLFEYFSETQRNKGNFPGRFSGRQFSNSRSEMNVSTLELGDSALYLCASSLPSGNTIYFGEGSWLTVV.

The gene calls are TRBV10-3 and TRBJ2-5; 10 bases agree with TRBD2. Germline-derived CDR1 and CDR2 are ENHRY and SYGVKD. The CDR3 is 14 amino acids. The V segment lost 2 bases and the J segment 5 bases; nucleotides outside the gene matches: 2. The CDR3 DNA follows: TGTGCCATCAGTGAGAAGCGGGGGGGGGAGACCCAGTACTTC. Amino acid sequence: CAISEKRGGETQYF.

The gene calls are TRBV7-9 and TRBJ1-6; 7 nucleotides line up with TRBD1. The germline V gene has CDR1 SEHNR and CDR2 FQNEAQ (reference sequence). J was trimmed by 5 bases and V by 4 bases; bases with no gene match: 5. The CDR3 loop spans 15 amino acids. Here the CDR3 reads CASSSDRANNSPLHF. The CDR3 DNA follows: TGTGCCAGCAGCTCAGACAGGGCAAATAATTCACCCCTCCACTTT.

This clone was counted once. The chain has TRBV28 and TRBJ1-1; D not certain. There are 11 residues in the CDR3. V lost 3 bases to trimming and J lost 3 bases, with 2 bases between them. Looked up from germline, CDR1 is MDHEN and CDR2 is SYDVKM. For the CDR3, the DNA is TGTGCCAGCAGTTTTCACACTGAAGCTTTCTTT. Its translation: CASSFHTEAFF. Based on the CDR3 plus reference TRBV28 and TRBJ1-1, the full variable domain is DVKVTQSSRYLVKRTGEKVFLECVQDMDHENMFWYRQDPGLGLRLIYFSYDVKMKEKGDIPEGYSVSREKKERFSLILESASTNQTSMYLCASSFHTEAFFGQGTRLTVV.

V is TRBV5-1 and J is TRBJ2-7; D might be TRBD1 or TRBD2, each matching 5 bases. V was cut by 6 bases and J by 2 bases, with 12 bases left in between. The length of the CDR3 is 13 residues. Germline assignment: CDR1 SGHRS and CDR2 YFSETQ. The CDR3 DNA is TGCGCCAGCACGGGGACCGGTCCCTACGAGCAGTACTTC. It yields the protein CASTGTGPYEQYF.

The gene calls are TRBV7-2 and TRBJ2-5; 8 bases are shared with TRBD2. The CDR3 is 14 amino acids. The V segment lost 4 bases and the J segment 5 bases; nucleotides outside the gene matches: 6. Germline loops: CDR1 SGHTA, CDR2 FQGNSA. In nucleotides, the CDR3 is TGTGCCAGCAGCTCAGCGGGGGACGGGGAGACCCAGTACTTC. Translated, it gives CASSSAGDGETQYF. The full variable domain, rest sourced from reference TRBV7-2 and TRBJ2-5, is GAGVSQSPSNKVTEKGKDVELRCDPISGHTALYWYRQSLGQGLEFLIYFQGNSAPDKSGLPSDRFSAERTGGSVSTLTIQRTQQEDSAVYLCASSSAGDGETQYFGPGTRLLVL.

CDR3 in amino acids: CASSLELGTPSEQFF. The CDR3 DNA reads TGTGCCAGCAGCTTAGAACTAGGGACTCCCTCGGAGCAGTTCTTC. This chain joins TRBV11-2 and TRBJ2-1; tentative D call: TRBD2 (6 bases). Trimming pared 0 bases from V and 10 bases from J, leaving 16 bases between. The CDR3 totals 15 residues. CDR1 and CDR2 (germline): SGHAT, FQNNGV. The full variable domain, in which reference TRBV11-2 and TRBJ2-1 provide the parts outside the CDR3, is EAGVAQSPRYKIIEKRQSVAFWCNPISGHATLYWYQQILGQGPKLLIQFQNNGVVDDSQLPKDRFSAERLKGVDSTLKIQPAKLEDSAVYLCASSLELGTPSEQFFGPGTRLTVL.

This chain joins TRBV12-3 or TRBV12-4 and TRBJ1-6; D unresolved. Trimming took off 5 bases at V and 6 bases at J, with 8 bases between the two ends. This CDR3 is 13 amino acids long. CDR3 region: CASSPRFNSPLHF. In nucleotides, the CDR3 is TGTGCCAGCAGTCCCCGTTTTAATTCACCCCTCCACTTT.

This chain joins TRBV28 and TRBJ1-5; D is possibly TRBD1 (6 bases). Germline assignment: CDR1 MDHEN and CDR2 SYDVKM. V dropped 6 bases and J dropped 3 bases, with 9 bases sitting between them. There are 13 residues in the CDR3. This chain's CDR3 is CASRDSLNQPQHF. As DNA, the CDR3 is TGTGCCAGCAGGGACAGCCTCAATCAGCCCCAGCATTTT.

About this clone itself: Additional DNA sequences in this sample encode the identical CDR3. This rearrangement joins TRBV7-2 to TRBJ1-5; the match to TRBD1 covers 10 bases. Germline V gives CDR1 SGHTA, CDR2 FQGNSA. CDR3 length: 17 residues. V was pared by 5 bases and J by 0 bases, with 7 bases of the junction left unmatched. The CDR3 coding sequence is TGTGCCAGCAGCCCCCGACAGGGGGCAGGTAGCAATCAGCCCCAGCATTTT. This translates into CASSPRQGAGSNQPQHF.

The chain uses TRBV19 and TRBJ2-1; 12 nucleotides match TRBD2. J lost 14 bases, V lost 5 bases, and 7 bases had no gene match. Looked up from germline, CDR1 is LNHDA and CDR2 is SQIVND (reference sequence). The CDR3 is 13 residues long. The CDR3 nucleotides are TGTGCCAGTAGTTTACTAGCGGGAGGTATCGAGTTCTTC. It is translated as CASSLLAGGIEFF.

The chain has TRBV6-5 and TRBJ2-2; TRBD2 is a possible D gene (5 bases). The CDR3 has 15 residues. The V end was cut by 6 bases, the J end by 5 bases, with 16 bases between. Germline V CDR1 and CDR2: MNHEY, SVGAGI. For the CDR3, the DNA is TGTGCCAGCAGACCCTCGGGATTAAGGACCGGGGAGCTGTTTTTT. This translates into CASRPSGLRTGELFF.

V is TRBV11-2 and J is TRBJ1-6, with 7 bases aligning to TRBD1. The junction had 7 bases not matched to a gene; V was cut back by 5 bases and J by 6 bases. Looked up from germline, CDR1 is SGHAT and CDR2 is FQNNGV. The CDR3 totals 15 residues. The CDR3 protein is CASSQTGAGNSPLHF. The CDR3 DNA follows: TGTGCCAGCAGCCAAACAGGGGCTGGTAATTCACCCCTCCACTTT. Drawing the rest from reference TRBV11-2 and TRBJ1-6, the complete variable domain is EAGVAQSPRYKIIEKRQSVAFWCNPISGHATLYWYQQILGQGPKLLIQFQNNGVVDDSQLPKDRFSAERLKGVDSTLKIQPAKLEDSAVYLCASSQTGAGNSPLHFGNGTRLTVT.

This CDR3 is CASSLGGGGGLGSNQPQHF. The CDR3 DNA is TGTGCCAGCAGCTTAGGGGGAGGGGGCGGATTGGGGAGCAATCAGCCCCAGCATTTT. The chain has TRBV13 and TRBJ1-5; the match to TRBD1 covers 7 bases. J gave up 1 base and V 0 bases, and 12 bases lay outside the gene matches. This CDR3 is built from 19 residues. Germline CDR1 is PRHDT and CDR2 is FYEKMQ (reference sequence).

This clone appeared a single time. This sequence joins TRBV28 and TRBJ1-1; 12 bases match TRBD1. The trim removed 7 bases at V and 7 bases at J, leaving 16 bases unmatched. Germline-derived CDR1 and CDR2 are MDHEN and SYDVKM. The CDR3 consists of 17 residues. The CDR3 sequence: CASTDSRDRGHLFEAFF. The CDR3 nucleotides read TGTGCCAGCACCGACTCCCGGGACAGGGGGCATTTGTTTGAAGCTTTCTTT.

V and J are TRBV18 and TRBJ1-2; 7 bases align to TRBD1. The V gene end was trimmed by 0 bases and the J gene end by 2 bases; junction bases not matched to a gene: 12. The CDR3 has 18 amino acids. CDR1 is KGHSH and CDR2 is LQKENI in the germline V gene. The CDR3 region is CASSPPFLPGTVNYGYTF. The CDR3 bases are TGTGCCAGCTCACCACCCTTCCTTCCCGGGACAGTAAACTATGGCTACACCTTC. Together with reference TRBV18 and TRBJ1-2, the CDR3 gives the full variable domain: NAGVMQNPRHLVRRRGQEARLRCSPMKGHSHVYWYRQLPEEGLKFMVYLQKENIIDESGMPKERFSAEFPKEGPSILRIQQVVRGDSAAYFCASSPPFLPGTVNYGYTFGSGTRLTVV.

A single count supports this clone. The V call is TRBV2, the J call TRBJ1-5; possible D gene TRBD1, 5 bases. CDR1 is SNHLY, CDR2 FYNNEI, per germline. CDR3 size: 14 residues. Trimming pared 6 bases from V and 4 bases from J, leaving 13 bases between. The CDR3 DNA reads as TGTGCCAGCAGACGCGGGACGGCAAATCAGCCCCAGCATTTT. It translates to CASRRGTANQPQHF. Combining the CDR3 with reference TRBV2 and TRBJ1-5 gives the whole variable domain EPEVTQTPSHQVTQMGQEVILRCVPISNHLYFYWYRQILGQKVEFLVSFYNNEISEKSEIFDDQFSVERPDGSNFTLKIRSTKLEDSAMYFCASRRGTANQPQHFGDGTRLSIL.

The V and J genes are TRBV29-1 and TRBJ1-1; 8 positions agree with TRBD1. The CDR3 consists of 13 residues. The V segment lost 4 bases and the J segment 2 bases; nucleotides outside the gene matches: 3. Germline V gives CDR1 SQVTM, CDR2 ANQGSEA. CDR3 bases: TGCAGCGTTGTTGGACAGGGCAACACTGAAGCTTTCTTT. Translating it yields CSVVGQGNTEAFF.

The V and J genes are TRBV6-5 and TRBJ1-5; no reliable D call. The CDR3 totals 13 residues. CDR1 is MNHEY and CDR2 is SVGAGI in the germline V gene. V lost 0 bases to trimming and J lost 8 bases, with 8 bases between them. The CDR3 DNA reads TGTGCCAGCAGTTACTCCTTGAACAAGCCCCAGCATTTT. Translated: CASSYSLNKPQHF.

CDR3 sequence (DNA): TGTGCCAGCAGCTCCCGGGACGGACCCTACGAGCAGTACTTC. It encodes CASSSRDGPYEQYF. The chain uses TRBV7-9 and TRBJ2-7; either TRBD1 or TRBD2 may fit D (5 bases each). The germline V and J ends were trimmed by 4 bases and 2 bases, with 12 bases remaining between them. CDR3 size: 14 residues. Germline V gene lookup returns CDR1 SEHNR and CDR2 FQNEAQ (reference sequence).

The rearrangement joins TRBV18 to TRBJ1-1; D is possibly TRBD1 (5 bases). The CDR3 has 14 amino acids. CDR1 is KGHSH, CDR2 LQKENI, per germline. V dropped 3 bases and J dropped 1 base, with 9 bases sitting between them. The CDR3 loop reads CASSPSGPNTEAFF. CDR3 DNA sequence: TGTGCCAGCTCACCTTCAGGGCCGAACACTGAAGCTTTCTTT.

The table lists this clone with a count of one. The genes are TRBV20-1 and TRBJ1-1, with D uncertain. CDR3 length: 10 amino acids. V lost 5 bases and J lost 11, with 12 bases in between. Per the germline V gene, CDR1 is DFQATT and CDR2 is SNEGSKA (reference sequence). CDR3 DNA sequence: TGCAGTGCTGATTACTATGGGGCTTTCTTT. It translates to CSADYYGAFF.

The chain links TRBV7-9 to TRBJ1-1; TRBD1 matches 7 bases. V lost 1 base and J lost 3; bases outside the gene matches: 8. CDR3 size: 16 residues. From germline, CDR1 is SEHNR and CDR2 FQNEAQ (reference sequence). The CDR3: CASSLGRQGGDTEAFF. CDR3 in DNA: TGTGCCAGCAGCTTAGGTCGACAGGGAGGCGACACTGAAGCTTTCTTT.